This T cell receptor (beta chain) was obtained from a study of T cells in women clearing cervical HPV infection (dated by TCRdb to the late 2010s). The study in broad terms: Cases were 20 to 25 women with histologically confirmed HPV16-related CIN3 or worse, including 2 invasive cancers. Cases and controls were matched on year of sample collection and on age within five years. The controls were around 26 women whose single incident HPV16 infection cleared within 12 months with no development of precancer or cancer. Five blinded duplicates per group were added as quality controls, giving around 60 samples: 50 or so participants and about ten replicates. Since HLA typing was available for only a few women, HLA type could not be ruled out as a confounder. The exploratory proof-of-principle case-control study was nested within the Guanacaste HPV Natural History Study in Costa Rica and compared TCR repertoires across cervical HPV16 outcomes. Among cases, blood sampling occurred a median of about 150 days after lesion detection, with an interquartile range of 90 to 200 days. Blood from cases was collected at the visit at which the lesion was first identified, whereas blood from controls was collected once infection was no longer detected. The parent cohort enrolled 9,800 or so women aged 18 or older in Guanacaste, Costa Rica, during about 1992 to 1995 and followed them for about 7 years. Cases had a median age of around 34 years compared with 37 to 45 for controls, and baseline characteristics showed no significant differences between the groups. Study-level results and caveats: Because the number of T cells per sample was unknown, the richness differences could reflect varying T-cell content rather than repertoire biology. Because of the cross-sectional design, the study could not determine whether the associations came before infection or resulted from infection, and neither effector/memory subsets nor HPV-specific T cells were isolated. Lower TRBV6-7 relative abundance was observed in cases than in controls (around 0.1% versus 0.15%; Bonferroni P = 0.0008). Random forest classifiers combining richness and V gene abundances distinguished cases from controls with an estimated AUC of approximately 0.83. Across sequencing depths, CIN3+ cases showed significantly higher TCR repertoire richness than controls, but evenness did not differ between the groups.

Every participant had a single incident cervical HPV16 infection, and women with prevalent HPV16 infections were excluded. Cervical HPV DNA was detected with MY09/MY11 PCR, and genotyping was done by dot-blot hybridization. Less than 19 mL of heparinized blood was centrifuged, after which the buffy coat was aliquoted, frozen at -30 degrees C, and then stored at -80 degrees C. QIAGEN kits were used to extract genomic DNA from buffy coat specimens. A word on this clone: This receptor's antigen is unknown. The CDR3 end falls 3 residues outside the read, so it is completed with the germline J gene.

The CDR3 sequence holds 13 residues, the cysteine and phenylalanine included. Of the CDR3's DNA, 30 bases were read; they are in frame from base 1. The V and J ends are trimmed by 0 bases and 1 base, leaving 6 bases between them. The germline V gene (reference sequence) provides CDR1 DFQATT and CDR2 SNEGSKA. The immunoSEQ assay used multiplex PCR to amplify TCR beta CDR3 regions from an average of approximately 1,200 ng of genomic DNA per sample. To correct primer bias, the assay used a complete synthetic TCR repertoire to set an amplification baseline. The amplicons were sequenced using the Illumina platform. The published analysis was carried out like this. Error correction of the sequences involved clustering with frequency ratios plus a modified nearest-neighbor algorithm, after which the sequences were analyzed in the immunoSEQ Analyzer using IMGT gene definitions. At each rarefaction depth, TCR richness and evenness were averaged over 20 rarefaction repeats, and samples with fewer sequences than the depth were excluded. Wilcoxon rank sum tests with FDR correction were used to compare V, D and J gene relative abundances between the groups. For the blinded duplicates, the intraclass correlation was 95% to 96% for TCR richness and averaged roughly 75% across about 67 gene segments. Entries here come from immuneACCESS through TCRdb and include only in-frame sequences with V and J called. Some clones fail to appear in such tables; in the studies checked, an unresolved V gene covers under half of the shortfall, and the cause of the remainder is unknown. The V and J calls and the clone size are those of that table, but D and trimming were determined from the DNA. The table for this sample lists about 22,000 clones. In total, the top ten clones hold around 3.3% of the sample.

The chain is assembled from TRBV20-1 and TRBJ2-5; confidence is insufficient to name the D gene. Sequencing was carried out using blood buffy coat. This receptor was taken from a woman aged 18 to 75 with a cervical HPV16 infection that either progressed to CIN3+ or cleared (not recorded which). For the CDR3, the sequence is CSAREPGQETQYF. CDR3 DNA (partial): TGCAGTGCTAGAGAGCCAGGCCAAGAGACC.